What follows are 27 T cell receptor beta chains derived from one specimen sequenced in a study of long-term antiretroviral therapy in people with HIV. The libraries were made with immunoSEQ v3.0 at survey level. Sequenced by immunoSEQ multiplex PCR; TCRdb stores in-frame clones only, minus some. This sample yields about 25,000 clones, of which 65% to 90% are seen a single time; roughly 16% belongs to the top ten. The sequenced sample was unsorted PBMCs, obtained at the start of antiretroviral therapy, before treatment. These receptors originate from a woman aged 18 to 35 with HIV.

The chain carries TRBV11-2 and TRBJ2-1; a possible D gene is TRBD2 (6 bases). V was trimmed by 1 base and J by 7 bases, leaving 8 bases between them. Looked up from germline, CDR1 is SGHAT and CDR2 is FQNNGV. The length of the CDR3 is 13 residues. CDR3 loop: CASSLGSGNEQFF. The CDR3, as DNA: TGTGCCAGCAGCTTAGGCAGCGGGAATGAGCAGTTCTTC.

This sequence joins TRBV19 and TRBJ1-1; 9 bases map to TRBD1. V lost 5 bases, J lost 5 bases, and 6 bases stayed unmatched. Germline values: CDR1 LNHDA, CDR2 SQIVND (reference sequence). This CDR3 comprises 14 residues. The chain's CDR3 is CASSGLQGATEAFF. The CDR3 region has the DNA TGTGCCAGTAGTGGATTACAGGGGGCAACTGAAGCTTTCTTT.

The chain employs TRBV7-9 and TRBJ1-6, with 7 nucleotides matching TRBD1. The length of the CDR3 is 15 residues. Per germline, CDR1 SEHNR and CDR2 FQNEAQ (reference sequence). With 6 bases clipped from V and 6 bases from J, the junction kept 8 bases outside the gene matches. CDR3 DNA sequence: TGTGCCAGCAGTATGGGAGGGGGCTCTAATTCACCCCTCCACTTT. It encodes CASSMGGGSNSPLHF.

The V call is TRBV7-3, the J call TRBJ2-5; D is unclear. The V and J ends lost 2 bases and 5 bases respectively, with 12 bases between them. The germline V gene has CDR1 SGHTA and CDR2 FQGTGA. The CDR3 contains 14 residues. The CDR3 spells CASSLGPVGETQYF. The CDR3 DNA sequence: TGTGCCAGCAGCTTAGGGCCCGTGGGGGAGACCCAGTACTTC.

This chain uses TRBV6-1 with TRBJ2-7; D gene uncertain. The CDR3 is 13 amino acids. The V and J ends lost 1 base and 2 bases respectively, with 6 bases between them. Germline CDR1 reads MNHNS; CDR2 reads SASEGT. The CDR3 region has the DNA TGTGCCAGCAGTGAAGTGGCAGCCTACGAGCAGTACTTC. Translating it yields CASSEVAAYEQYF.

V gene TRBV28 combines with J gene TRBJ2-1, with 13 bases that match TRBD2. The CDR3 runs 15 residues. J lost 7 bases, V lost 6 bases, and 6 bases had no gene match. Looked up from germline, CDR1 is MDHEN and CDR2 is SYDVKM. CDR3 nucleotides: TGTGCCAGCAGAAGGACTAGCGGGAGTGGGAATGAGCAGTTCTTC. It translates to CASRRTSGSGNEQFF. The full variable domain, its missing parts supplied by reference TRBV28 and TRBJ2-1, is DVKVTQSSRYLVKRTGEKVFLECVQDMDHENMFWYRQDPGLGLRLIYFSYDVKMKEKGDIPEGYSVSREKKERFSLILESASTNQTSMYLCASRRTSGSGNEQFFGPGTRLTVL.

The chain uses TRBV30 and TRBJ1-1; D gene uncertain. This CDR3 has 11 residues. The V gene lost 4 bases and the J gene lost 3 bases, with 6 bases spanning the gap. Germline V gene data show CDR1 as GTSNPN and CDR2 as SVGIG (reference sequence). The chain's CDR3 is CAWTSDTEAFF. The DNA of the CDR3 is TGTGCCTGGACATCTGACACTGAAGCTTTCTTT.

Written as DNA, the CDR3 is TGTGCCAGCAGCGCCACCGGGGGCGGCACTGAAGCTTTCTTT. This sequence encodes CASSATGGGTEAFF. The chain joins TRBV9 to TRBJ1-1, with a weak D call TRBD1 (6 bases). The CDR3 runs 14 residues. Looked up from germline, CDR1 is SGDLS and CDR2 is YYNGEE. Trimming left V 3 bases short and J 4 bases short, with 13 bases between.

This clone was recorded only once. The chain recombines TRBV2 with TRBJ1-6; 12 positions agree with TRBD1. With 8 bases clipped from V and 6 bases from J, the junction kept 5 bases outside the gene matches. The CDR3 extends over 15 amino acids. CDR1 is SNHLY, CDR2 FYNNEI, per germline. CDR3 loop: CASGGTGGSNSPLHF. As DNA, the CDR3 is TGTGCCAGCGGAGGGACAGGGGGCTCTAATTCACCCCTCCACTTT.

V is TRBV15 and J is TRBJ1-5; the D gene is possibly TRBD1 (5 bases). The CDR3 sequence is 15 residues long. Trimming took 0 bases from V and 5 from J, leaving 11 bases between them. Germline V gene lookup returns CDR1 LNHNV and CDR2 YYDKDF (reference sequence). The CDR3 sequence is CATSRELGGDQPQHF. CDR3 DNA: TGTGCCACCAGCAGAGAGCTGGGGGGGGATCAGCCCCAGCATTTT.

This chain joins TRBV28 and TRBJ1-2; D remains unclear. V was cut by 3 bases and J by 7 bases, with 15 bases left in between. This CDR3 has 14 residues. The germline gives CDR1 MDHEN, CDR2 SYDVKM. In nucleotides, the CDR3 is TGTGCCAGCAGTTTTGGGTTGTCAGAGGGTGGCTACACCTTC. Protein product: CASSFGLSEGGYTF.

The rearrangement uses TRBV29-1 and TRBJ1-1; D might be TRBD1 (6 bases). The germline gives CDR1 SQVTM, CDR2 ANQGSEA. Between the trimmed V and J ends, which lost 1 base and 0 bases, there was a span of 12 bases. The CDR3 totals 15 residues. In nucleotides, the CDR3 is TGCAGCGTTGAAGTAAGGGGGATATTGAACACTGAAGCTTTCTTT. Translated, it gives CSVEVRGILNTEAFF.

The chain links TRBV29-1 to TRBJ2-1; D is perhaps TRBD2 (6 bases). The CDR3 length is 13 residues. Germline V CDR1 and CDR2: SQVTM, ANQGSEA. The V end lost 8 bases, the J end lost 3 bases, and 14 bases lay between the germline ends. CDR3 residues: CSSEGLHYNEQFF. The CDR3 DNA follows: TGCAGCTCGGAGGGACTGCACTACAATGAGCAGTTCTTC.

V and J are TRBV6-5 and TRBJ1-3; 8 positions match TRBD1. The CDR3 contains 14 residues. V gave up 6 bases and J gave up 3 bases; unmatched junction bases: 4. Germline assignment: CDR1 MNHEY and CDR2 SVGAGI. CDR3 residues: CASSPDRGGNTIYF. The CDR3 region has the DNA TGTGCCAGCAGCCCTGACAGGGGTGGAAACACCATATATTTT.

The J gene is TRBJ2-3, the V gene TRBV28; TRBD1 agrees at 9 bases. Losses at the gene ends were 3 bases for V and 6 bases for J; bases not matched to a gene: 10. This CDR3 is 16 amino acids long. Germline V gives CDR1 MDHEN, CDR2 SYDVKM. Written as DNA, the CDR3 is TGTGCCAGCAGTTTTATCACAGGGGGCAATCCGGATACGCAGTATTTT. This encodes CASSFITGGNPDTQYF.

The J gene is TRBJ1-4, the V gene TRBV27; D unresolved. The V gene's germline CDR1 is MNHEY and CDR2 SMNVEV (reference sequence). V lost 0 bases, J lost 7 bases, and 9 bases lay in between. This CDR3 has 14 residues. This CDR3 reads CASSLSNKVEKLFF. The CDR3 DNA is TGTGCCAGCAGTTTATCGAACAAGGTTGAAAAACTGTTTTTT.

The gene calls are TRBV2 and TRBJ1-2, with 9 bases lining up with TRBD1. J was trimmed by 5 bases and V by 6 bases; bases with no gene match: 7. The CDR3 is 14 residues long. CDR1 SNHLY and CDR2 FYNNEI come from the germline V gene. CDR3 protein: CASRDRGEVYGYTF. The CDR3 DNA sequence: TGTGCCAGCAGAGACAGGGGGGAGGTTTATGGCTACACCTTC. Full variable domain (rest looked up from reference TRBV2 and TRBJ1-2): EPEVTQTPSHQVTQMGQEVILRCVPISNHLYFYWYRQILGQKVEFLVSFYNNEISEKSEIFDDQFSVERPDGSNFTLKIRSTKLEDSAMYFCASRDRGEVYGYTFGSGTRLTVV.

There are a few counts of this clone. The chain joins TRBV6-6 to TRBJ1-3; D call uncertain. V lost 0 bases to trimming and J lost 0 bases, with 9 bases between them. CDR1 and CDR2 from the germline V gene are MNHNY and SVGAGI (reference sequence). The CDR3 is made up of 16 amino acids. CDR3 residues: CASSYSTDRSGNTIYF. The CDR3 DNA is TGTGCCAGCAGTTACTCAACCGATCGCTCTGGAAACACCATATATTTT.

The chain carries TRBV28 and TRBJ2-1; 7 bases match TRBD1. Germline V gives CDR1 MDHEN, CDR2 SYDVKM. V lost 4 bases to trimming and J lost 4 bases; unmatched junction nucleotides: 1. CDR3 length: 13 residues. The CDR3 here is CASSWDSYNEQFF. CDR3 bases: TGTGCCAGCAGTTGGGACAGTTACAATGAGCAGTTCTTC.

This rearrangement joins TRBV18 to TRBJ2-7; 13 bases are a match to TRBD2. V gave up 4 bases and J gave up 4 bases; unmatched junction bases: 10. Germline CDR1 reads KGHSH; CDR2 reads LQKENI. The CDR3 extends over 17 amino acids. CDR3 sequence reads: CASSQGGLAGPRYEQYF. The CDR3 DNA reads as TGTGCCAGCTCACAAGGGGGACTAGCGGGACCACGATACGAGCAGTACTTC.

This clone was detected once. The CDR3 sequence: CASSYDGQTTNYGYTF. CDR3 DNA sequence: TGTGCCAGCAGTTACGACGGACAAACCACTAACTATGGCTACACCTTC. V usage is TRBV6-5 and J usage is TRBJ1-2; the D gene is possibly TRBD1 (5 bases). The V gene's germline CDR1 is MNHEY and CDR2 SVGAGI. Trimming removed 2 bases at V and 0 bases at J, with 13 bases between. The CDR3 extends over 16 amino acids.

The rearrangement joins TRBV11-2 to TRBJ2-7; tentative D call: TRBD1 (5 bases). The CDR3 is 15 amino acids. Germline V gene sequence: CDR1 SGHAT, CDR2 FQNNGV. Trimming shortened V by 6 bases and J by 3 bases, and 18 bases separated the two germline ends. The CDR3 nucleotides read TGTGCCAGCAGATATGGTCCAGGGCGTCACTACGAGCAGTACTTC. The encoded protein is CASRYGPGRHYEQYF.

The chain couples TRBV7-9 to TRBJ1-5; D ambiguous. The length of the CDR3 is 15 residues. V lost 5 bases, J lost 3 bases, and 14 bases lay in between. The V gene's germline CDR1 is SEHNR and CDR2 FQNEAQ (reference sequence). CDR3 in amino acids: CASSPGVGNNQPQHF. The CDR3 DNA reads TGTGCCAGCAGCCCGGGAGTGGGCAACAATCAGCCCCAGCATTTT. Full variable domain (rest looked up from reference TRBV7-9 and TRBJ1-5): DTGVSQNPRHKITKRGQNVTFRCDPISEHNRLYWYRQTLGQGPEFLTYFQNEAQLEKSRLLSDRFSAERPKGSFSTLEIQRTEQGDSAMYLCASSPGVGNNQPQHFGDGTRLSIL.

This sequence joins TRBV7-8 and TRBJ1-4; D is possibly TRBD1 (5 bases). From germline, CDR1 is SGHVS and CDR2 FQNEAQ. This CDR3 has 14 residues. Trimming shortened V by 4 bases and J by 5 bases, and 11 bases separated the two germline ends. The CDR3 is CASSWGRTNEKLFF. DNA of the CDR3: TGTGCCAGCAGCTGGGGACGGACGAATGAAAAACTGTTTTTT.

The J gene is TRBJ2-7, the V gene TRBV5-1; D is unclear. V shed 4 bases and J shed 2 bases, with 19 bases lying between them. Germline loops: CDR1 SGHRS, CDR2 YFSETQ. The CDR3 length is 16 residues. CDR3 loop: CASSLGQAIFPYEQYF. CDR3 nucleotides: TGCGCCAGCAGCCTTGGCCAGGCCATCTTTCCCTACGAGCAGTACTTC.

This clone was detected a few times. The chain links TRBV6-1 to TRBJ1-4; D unresolved. Trimming pared 7 bases from V and 0 bases from J, leaving 9 bases between. Germline loops: CDR1 MNHNS, CDR2 SASEGT. The CDR3 has 14 amino acids. DNA of the CDR3: TGTGCCAGCACCAGGAAATCAACTAATGAAAAACTGTTTTTT. Its translation is CASTRKSTNEKLFF.

The sample holds one count of this clone. The chain joins TRBV7-9 to TRBJ1-2, with D maybe TRBD1 (5 bases). The CDR3 length is 13 residues. CDR1 SEHNR and CDR2 FQNEAQ come from the germline V gene (reference sequence). Trimming pared 5 bases from V and 0 bases from J, leaving 7 bases between. The CDR3 protein is CASSPTANYGYTF. The CDR3 nucleotides are TGTGCCAGCAGCCCGACAGCTAACTATGGCTACACCTTC.